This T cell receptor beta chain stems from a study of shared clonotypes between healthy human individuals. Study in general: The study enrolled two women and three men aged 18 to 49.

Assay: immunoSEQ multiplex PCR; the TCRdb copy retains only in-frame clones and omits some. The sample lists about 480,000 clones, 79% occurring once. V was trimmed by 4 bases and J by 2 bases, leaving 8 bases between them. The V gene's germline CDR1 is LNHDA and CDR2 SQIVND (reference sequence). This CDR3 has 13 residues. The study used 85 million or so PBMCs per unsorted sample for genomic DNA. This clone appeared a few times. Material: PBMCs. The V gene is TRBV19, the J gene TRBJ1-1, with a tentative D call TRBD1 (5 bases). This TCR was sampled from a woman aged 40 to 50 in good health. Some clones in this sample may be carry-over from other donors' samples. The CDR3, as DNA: TGTGCCAGTAGTAACAGGAGAAACACTGAAGCTTTCTTT. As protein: CASSNRRNTEAFF.